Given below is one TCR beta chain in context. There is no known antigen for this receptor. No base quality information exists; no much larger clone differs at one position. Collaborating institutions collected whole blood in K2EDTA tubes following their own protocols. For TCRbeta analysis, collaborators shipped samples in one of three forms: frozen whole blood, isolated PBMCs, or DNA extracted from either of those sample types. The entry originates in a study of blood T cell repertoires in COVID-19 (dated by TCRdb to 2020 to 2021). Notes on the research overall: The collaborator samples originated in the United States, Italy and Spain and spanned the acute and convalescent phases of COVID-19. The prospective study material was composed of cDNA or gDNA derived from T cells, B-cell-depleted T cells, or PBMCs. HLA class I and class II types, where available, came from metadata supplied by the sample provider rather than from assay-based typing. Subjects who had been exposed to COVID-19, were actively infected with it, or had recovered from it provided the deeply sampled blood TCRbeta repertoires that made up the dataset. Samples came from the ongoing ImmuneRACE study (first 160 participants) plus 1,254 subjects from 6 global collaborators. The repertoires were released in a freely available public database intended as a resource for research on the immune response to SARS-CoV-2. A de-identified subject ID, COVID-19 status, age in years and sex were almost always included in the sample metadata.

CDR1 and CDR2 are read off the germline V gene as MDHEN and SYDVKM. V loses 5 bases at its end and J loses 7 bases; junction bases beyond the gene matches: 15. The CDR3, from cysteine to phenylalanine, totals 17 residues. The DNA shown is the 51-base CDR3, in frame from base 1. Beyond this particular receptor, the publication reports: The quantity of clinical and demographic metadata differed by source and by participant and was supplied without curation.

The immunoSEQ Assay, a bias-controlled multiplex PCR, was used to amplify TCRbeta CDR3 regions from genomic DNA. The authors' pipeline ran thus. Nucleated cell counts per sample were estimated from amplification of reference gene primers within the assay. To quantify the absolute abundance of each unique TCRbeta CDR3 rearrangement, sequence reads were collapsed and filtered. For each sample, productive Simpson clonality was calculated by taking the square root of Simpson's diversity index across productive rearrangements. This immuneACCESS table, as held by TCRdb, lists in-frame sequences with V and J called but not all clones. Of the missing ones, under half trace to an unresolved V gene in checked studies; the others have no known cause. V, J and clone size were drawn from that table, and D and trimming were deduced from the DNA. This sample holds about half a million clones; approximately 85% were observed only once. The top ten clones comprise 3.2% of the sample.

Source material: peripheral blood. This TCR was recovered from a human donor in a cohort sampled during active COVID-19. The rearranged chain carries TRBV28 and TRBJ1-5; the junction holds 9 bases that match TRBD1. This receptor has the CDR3 CASSTNRGLYLGQPQHF. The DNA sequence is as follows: TGTGCCAGCAGTACAAACAGGGGGCTATATTTAGGGCAGCCCCAGCATTTT.